This TCR beta chain was documented in a study of PD-L1 blockade in urothelial cancer. Across the study: In 2014, patients got going on atezolizumab, taking 1,200 mg intravenously every 3 weeks.

The CDR3 extends over 15 amino acids. Trimming removed 5 bases from V and 2 bases from J; junction bases left unmatched: 6. CDR1 and CDR2 from the germline V gene are SGHNT and YENEEA. The time point denotes: pretreatment peripheral blood. Locally advanced or metastatic urothelial carcinoma affected all patients. Each patient gave between 1 and 8 samples, pretreatment and on-treatment. Sequencing was performed with immunoSEQ multiplex PCR; in TCRdb, only in-frame clones are kept and a portion is missing. The sample shows 50,000 to 70,000 clones, roughly four fifths of them seen only once. Specimen: PBMCs, collected around atezolizumab (anti-PD-L1) treatment. The TCR comes from a man aged 65-85 years with urothelial cancer. The chain uses TRBV11-3 and TRBJ2-3; 8 bases are shared with TRBD1. The CDR3 reads CASSQDRDHTDTQYF. CDR3 sequence (DNA): TGTGCCAGCAGCCAGGACAGGGATCACACAGATACGCAGTATTTT.